This note documents a single TCR beta chain sequence. Method: immunoSEQ multiplex PCR; TCRdb's copy keeps in-frame clones and lacks some. There are 2.3 million or so clones in the sample; more than 85% occur only once, and 0.39% lies in the top ten. The source of the sample is a study of shared clonotypes between healthy human individuals. CDR1 is SEHNR and CDR2 is FQNEAQ in the germline V gene (reference sequence). CDR3 size: 14 residues. J gave up 11 bases and V 4 bases, and 6 bases lay outside the gene matches. The source material was naive CD4+ T cells from PBMCs. Subset reported: CD45RA+ positively selected. The V call is TRBV7-9, the J call TRBJ2-1; TRBD2 matches 12 bases. This TCR was recovered from a man between 18 and 35 years old in good health. Some clones in this sample may be carry-over from other donors' samples. The CDR3 loop reads CASSSGTSGLKQFF. The CDR3 DNA sequence: TGTGCCAGCAGCTCCGGGACTAGCGGGCTTAAGCAGTTCTTC.